The 17 T cell receptor beta chains below come from one sample, sequenced in a study of radiation and T cells in renal cell carcinoma (dated by TCRdb to 2018 to 2021). Preparation of the library involved the immunoSEQ multiplex PCR assay. TCRdb limited this immuneACCESS table to in-frame rearrangements with V and J called. A share of clones is missing; checked studies link under half to unresolved V genes, and the rest is unexplained. The sample table records some 75,000 clones; 82% of these occur just once. 5.8% of the sample comes from the top ten. What the time point label conveys for this sample: blood 2 weeks post-SBRT. The sample's treatment or condition, from its label and the paper: 15 Gy SBRT to primary tumor, nephrectomy 4 weeks later. Sample: blood, taken from a patient whose treatment included radiotherapy and nephrectomy. Receptors originate from a man aged 55 to 69 with renal cell carcinoma.

The J gene is TRBJ2-3, the V gene TRBV7-2; TRBD1 agrees at 10 bases. The CDR3 spans 17 residues. Losses at the gene ends were 2 bases for V and 5 bases for J; bases not matched to a gene: 10. The germline V gene encodes CDR1 SGHTA and CDR2 FQGNSA. In DNA, the CDR3 is TGTGCCAGCAGCTTACGGGGACAGGGGACTTACAGAGATACGCAGTATTTT. Translated: CASSLRGQGTYRDTQYF.

The chain couples TRBV5-8 to TRBJ2-7; 8 bases agree with TRBD2. The CDR3 covers 14 residues. Trimming cost V 1 base and J 2 bases; bases outside gene matches: 2. Germline values: CDR1 SGHTS, CDR2 YDEGEE. CDR3 loop: CASSLTAGAYEQYF. The DNA of the CDR3 is TGTGCCAGCAGCTTGACAGCGGGAGCCTACGAGCAGTACTTC. Combining the CDR3 with reference TRBV5-8 and TRBJ2-7 gives the whole variable domain EAGVTQSPTHLIKTRGQQATLRCSPISGHTSVYWYQQALGLGLQFLLWYDEGEERNRGNFPPRFSGRQFPNYSSELNVNALELEDSALYLCASSLTAGAYEQYFGPGTRLTVT.

The V gene is TRBV5-8, the J gene TRBJ2-7; a possible D gene is TRBD2 (6 bases). Germline assignment: CDR1 SGHTS and CDR2 YDEGEE. V was clipped by 0 bases and J by 9 bases, with 10 bases between them. The CDR3 length is 12 residues. The CDR3 region is CASSLALGGQYF. In DNA form, the CDR3 reads TGTGCCAGCAGCTTGGCCTTGGGAGGGCAGTACTTC.

The CDR3 spells CASSLRPAYEQYF. Here the CDR3 DNA reads TGTGCCAGCAGCTTAAGGCCCGCCTACGAGCAGTACTTC. The chain recombines TRBV11-2 with TRBJ2-7; D ambiguous. This CDR3 comprises 13 residues. Germline assignment: CDR1 SGHAT and CDR2 FQNNGV. Trimming cost V 2 bases and J 2 bases, with 7 bases left between them.

The chain has TRBV27 and TRBJ2-4; D is ambiguous. CDR1 is MNHEY, CDR2 SMNVEV, per germline (reference sequence). Trimming pared 1 base from V and 0 bases from J, leaving 1 base between. This CDR3 is built from 13 residues. The CDR3 coding sequence is TGTGCCAGCAGTTTATTAGCCAAAAACATTCAGTACTTC. Translated, it gives CASSLLAKNIQYF.

The rearrangement joins TRBV5-5 to TRBJ2-7; TRBD2 agrees at 14 bases. The V segment lost 1 base and the J segment 4 bases; nucleotides outside the gene matches: 4. Germline loops: CDR1 SGHKS, CDR2 YYEKEE (reference sequence). The CDR3 consists of 16 residues. The CDR3: CASSLQGTSGSYEQYF. CDR3 sequence (DNA): TGTGCCAGCAGCTTGCAGGGGACTAGCGGGAGTTACGAGCAGTACTTC. The variable domain in full, with the rest retrieved from reference TRBV5-5 and TRBJ2-7, is DAGVTQSPTHLIKTRGQQVTLRCSPISGHKSVSWYQQVLGQGPQFIFQYYEKEERGRGNFPDRFSARQFPNYSSELNVNALLLGDSALYLCASSLQGTSGSYEQYFGPGTRLTVT.

CDR3 sequence reads: CASSPSGTGGEKLFF. The CDR3 DNA follows: TGTGCCAGCAGTCCATCCGGGACAGGGGGTGAAAAACTGTTTTTT. The chain couples TRBV28 to TRBJ1-4, with 11 nucleotides matching TRBD1. J lost 7 bases, V lost 5 bases, and 6 bases had no gene match. CDR3 length: 15 amino acids. In germline, CDR1 is MDHEN, CDR2 SYDVKM.

The CDR3 reads CSVGMAAPGDTQYF. For the CDR3, the DNA is TGCAGCGTTGGGATGGCGGCCCCTGGAGATACGCAGTATTTT. V gene TRBV29-1 combines with J gene TRBJ2-3, with D uncertain. Germline CDR1 is SQVTM and CDR2 is ANQGSEA. V dropped 4 bases and J dropped 5 bases, with 16 bases sitting between them. The CDR3 runs to 14 residues.

V is TRBV9 and J is TRBJ1-1, with D possibly matching TRBD1 (5 bases). Per the germline V gene, CDR1 is SGDLS and CDR2 is YYNGEE. Trimming took off 0 bases at V and 4 bases at J, with 10 bases between the two ends. The CDR3 covers 14 residues. The CDR3 here is CASSVGGAATEAFF. Written as DNA, the CDR3 is TGTGCCAGCAGCGTAGGGGGCGCGGCCACTGAAGCTTTCTTT.

The chain is built from TRBV7-2 and TRBJ1-2, with TRBD1 matching over 7 bases. Trimming cost V 3 bases and J 0 bases; bases outside gene matches: 4. This CDR3 contains 15 residues. Germline loops: CDR1 SGHTA, CDR2 FQGNSA. The CDR3 DNA is TGTGCCAGCAGCTTGGGACAGTCGCCTAACTATGGCTACACCTTC. Protein: CASSLGQSPNYGYTF.

This chain uses TRBV19 with TRBJ2-2, with unresolved D. V was shortened by 3 bases and J by 1 base, with 9 bases between the two germline ends. The CDR3 consists of 15 residues. Germline CDR1 and CDR2: LNHDA and SQIVND (reference sequence). The CDR3 sequence: CASSIQAGNTGELFF. For the CDR3, the DNA is TGTGCCAGTAGTATCCAGGCTGGGAACACCGGGGAGCTGTTTTTT.

Only one count was recorded for this clone. This chain links TRBV5-5 with TRBJ2-2; D is unresolved. The germline V gene has CDR1 SGHKS and CDR2 YYEKEE (reference sequence). CDR3 length: 15 amino acids. Trimming pared 4 bases from V and 1 base from J, leaving 11 bases between. The CDR3 nucleotides are TGTGCCAGCAGCCCCGACGGGCTGAACACCGGGGAGCTGTTTTTT. Protein sequence: CASSPDGLNTGELFF.

This clone was observed a few times. The chain uses TRBV19 and TRBJ2-2; D perhaps matches TRBD2 (5 bases). Germline V gene lookup returns CDR1 LNHDA and CDR2 SQIVND (reference sequence). With 4 bases removed from V and 1 base from J, the gap between germline ends came to 7 bases. This CDR3 comprises 14 residues. CDR3 sequence (DNA): TGTGCCAGTAGTAGAACTAGGAACACCGGGGAGCTGTTTTTT. Its translation is CASSRTRNTGELFF.

The chain carries TRBV28 and TRBJ2-3, with 7 bases identical to TRBD1. The CDR3 loop spans 15 amino acids. Per germline, CDR1 MDHEN and CDR2 SYDVKM. The junction had 6 bases not matched to a gene; V was cut back by 3 bases and J by 3 bases. The DNA for the CDR3 is TGTGCCAGCAGTTTCGAAGGGACAGTAACAGATACGCAGTATTTT. Its translation: CASSFEGTVTDTQYF.

The chain carries TRBV5-1 and TRBJ2-3; D remains ambiguous. CDR1 and CDR2 (germline): SGHRS, YFSETQ. The V gene lost 0 bases and the J gene lost 5 bases, with 1 base spanning the gap. The CDR3 runs to 11 residues. In nucleotides, the CDR3 is TGCGCCAGCAGCTTGGTAGATACGCAGTATTTT. Translated: CASSLVDTQYF.

This clone was counted only a few times. J is TRBJ2-1 and V is TRBV7-3; TRBD1 agrees at 8 bases. The CDR3 length is 17 residues. Germline CDR1 reads SGHTA; CDR2 reads FQGTGA. V was clipped by 5 bases and J by 5 bases; unmatched bases: 14. CDR3 nucleotides: TGTGCCAGCAGCCCCCCCTCACAGGGGGTGTTTAACAATGAGCAGTTCTTC. This gives the protein CASSPPSQGVFNNEQFF.

This chain connects TRBV9 to TRBJ2-1; D ambiguous. CDR3 length equals 13 residues. With 0 bases removed from V and 9 bases from J, the gap between germline ends came to 10 bases. Per the germline V gene, CDR1 is SGDLS and CDR2 is YYNGEE. CDR3 DNA: TGTGCCAGCAGCGTAGACGTGAGTGGTGAGCAGTTCTTC. Its protein is CASSVDVSGEQFF.